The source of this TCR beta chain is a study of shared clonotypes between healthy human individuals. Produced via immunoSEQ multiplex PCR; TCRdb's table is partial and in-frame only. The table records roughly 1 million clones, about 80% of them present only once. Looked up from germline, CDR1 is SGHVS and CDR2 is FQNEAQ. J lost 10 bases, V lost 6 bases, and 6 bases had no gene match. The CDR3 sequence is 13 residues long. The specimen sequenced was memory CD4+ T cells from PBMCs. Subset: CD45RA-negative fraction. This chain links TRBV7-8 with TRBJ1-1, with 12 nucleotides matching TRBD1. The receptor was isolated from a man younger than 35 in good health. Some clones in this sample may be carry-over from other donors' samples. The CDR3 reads CASRPRDRGLAFF. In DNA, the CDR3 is TGTGCCAGCAGGCCCCGGGACAGGGGGCTAGCTTTCTTT. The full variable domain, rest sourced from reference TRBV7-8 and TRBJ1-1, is GAGVSQSPRYKVAKRGQDVALRCDPISGHVSLFWYQQALGQGPEFLTYFQNEAQLDKSGLPSDRFFAERPEGSVSTLKIQRTQQEDSAVYLCASRPRDRGLAFFGQGTRLTVV.